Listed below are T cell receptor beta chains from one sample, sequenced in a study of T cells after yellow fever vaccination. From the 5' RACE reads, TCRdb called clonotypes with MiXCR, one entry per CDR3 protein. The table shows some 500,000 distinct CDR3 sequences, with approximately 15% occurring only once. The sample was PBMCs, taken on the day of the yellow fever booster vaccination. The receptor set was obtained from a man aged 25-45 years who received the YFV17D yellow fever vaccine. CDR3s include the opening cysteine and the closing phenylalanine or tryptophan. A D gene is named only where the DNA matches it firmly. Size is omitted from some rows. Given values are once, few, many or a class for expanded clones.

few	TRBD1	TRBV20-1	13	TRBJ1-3	CSAMTGDGNTIYF	TGCAGTGCTATGACAGGGGACGGAAACACCATATATTTT
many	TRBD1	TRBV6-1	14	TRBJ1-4	CASSDGQGQEKLFF	TGTGCCAGCAGTGACGGACAGGGGCAGGAAAAACTGTTTTTT
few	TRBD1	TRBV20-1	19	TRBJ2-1	CSARDHRRTGRVTDNEQFF	TGCAGTGCTAGAGACCATCGGCGGACAGGGAGAGTAACGGACAATGAGCAGTTCTTC
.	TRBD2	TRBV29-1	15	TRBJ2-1	CSSDGLAGFYNEQFF	TGCAGCTCTGATGGACTAGCGGGATTCTACAATGAGCAGTTCTTC
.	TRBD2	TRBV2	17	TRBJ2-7	CASMRTSAYPLTYEQYF	TGTGCCAGCATGAGGACTAGCGCCTATCCTCTGACCTACGAGCAGTACTTC
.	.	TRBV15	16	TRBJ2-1	CATSRGRQRGQGWLFF	TGTGCCACCAGCAGAGGAAGGCAGAGAGGGCAGGGGTGGCTGTTCTTC
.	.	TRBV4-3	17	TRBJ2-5	CASSQGTVRGIQETQYF	TGCGCCAGCAGCCAAGGGACAGTTCGGGGGATTCAAGAGACCCAGTACTTC
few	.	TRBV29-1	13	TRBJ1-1	CSVEVIVRTEAFF	TGCAGCGTTGAGGTGATCGTTAGGACTGAAGCTTTCTTT
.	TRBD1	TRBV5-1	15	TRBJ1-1	CASSVGGPMNTEAFF	TGCGCCAGCAGCGTAGGGGGCCCGATGAACACTGAAGCTTTCTTT
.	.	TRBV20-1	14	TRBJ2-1	CSARGGTTRDEQFF	TGCAGTGCTAGAGGGGGGACAACACGAGATGAGCAGTTCTTC
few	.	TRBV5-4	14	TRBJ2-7	CASSLDGQLYEQYF	TGTGCCAGCAGCTTGGATGGACAGTTATACGAGCAGTACTTC
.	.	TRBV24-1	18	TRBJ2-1	CATSDPGPTASSYNEQFF	TGTGCCACCAGTGACCCCGGGCCCACGGCCAGCTCCTACAATGAGCAGTTCTTC
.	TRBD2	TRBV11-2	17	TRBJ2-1	CASSQFIAGDTRNEQFF	TGTGCCAGCAGCCAATTTATAGCGGGAGACACGCGCAATGAGCAGTTCTTC
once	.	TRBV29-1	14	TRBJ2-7	CSVEFQGARYEQYF	TGCAGCGTTGAATTCCAAGGGGCGCGGTACGAGCAGTACTTC
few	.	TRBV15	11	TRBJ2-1	CATSRDYEQFF	TGTGCCACCAGCAGAGATTATGAGCAGTTCTTC
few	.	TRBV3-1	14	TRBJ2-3	CASSQMTSSDTQYF	TGTGCCAGCAGCCAAATGACTAGTTCAGATACGCAGTATTTT
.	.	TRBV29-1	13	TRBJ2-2	CSVGGPNTGELFF	TGCAGCGTTGGCGGGCCTAACACCGGGGAGCTGTTTTTT
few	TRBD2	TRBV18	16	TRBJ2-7	CASSLRTSGRRSEQYF	TGTGCCAGCTCACTTCGGACTAGCGGGAGGCGGAGCGAGCAGTACTTC
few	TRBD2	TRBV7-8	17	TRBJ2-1	CASSLGTSGTFYNEQFF	TGTGCCAGCAGCTTAGGGACTAGCGGGACGTTCTACAATGAGCAGTTCTTC
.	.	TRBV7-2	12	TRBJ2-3	CASSWGVDTQYF	TGTGCCAGCAGCTGGGGTGTCGATACGCAGTATTTT
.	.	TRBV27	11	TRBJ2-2	CASLGPGELFF	TGTGCCAGCCTGGGACCCGGGGAGCTGTTTTTT
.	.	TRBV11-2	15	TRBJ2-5	CASSLVRGGRETQYF	TGTGCCAGCAGCTTAGTAAGGGGGGGCCGGGAGACCCAGTACTTC
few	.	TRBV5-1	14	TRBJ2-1	CASRLASLTNEQFF	TGCGCCAGCAGGTTGGCGTCCTTAACGAATGAGCAGTTCTTC
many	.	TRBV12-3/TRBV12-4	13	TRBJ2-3	CASKGVFTDTQYF	TGTGCCAGCAAAGGGGTCTTCACAGATACGCAGTATTTT
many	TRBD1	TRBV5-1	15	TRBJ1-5	CASSLGTGVPQPQHF	TGCGCCAGCAGCTTGGGGACAGGGGTTCCGCAGCCCCAGCATTTT
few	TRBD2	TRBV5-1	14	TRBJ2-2	CASGTSGVTGELFF	TGCGCCAGCGGGACTAGCGGGGTCACCGGGGAGCTGTTTTTT
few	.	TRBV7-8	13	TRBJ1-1	CASSPLMGTEAFF	TGTGCCAGCAGCCCTCTCATGGGGACTGAAGCTTTCTTT
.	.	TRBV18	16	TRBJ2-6	CASSPNQGSGANVLTF	TGTGCCAGCTCACCAAATCAGGGGTCTGGGGCCAACGTCCTGACTTTC
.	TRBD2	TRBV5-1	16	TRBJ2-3	CASSPTTLAGTDTQYF	TGCGCCAGCAGCCCAACGACCCTAGCGGGGACAGATACGCAGTATTTT
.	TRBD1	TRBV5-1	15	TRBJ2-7	CASSTDRGPLYEQYF	TGCGCCAGCAGCACGGACAGGGGGCCTCTCTACGAGCAGTACTTC
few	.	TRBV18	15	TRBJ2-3	CASSPNSPLTDTQYF	TGTGCCAGCTCACCAAATAGTCCGTTGACAGATACGCAGTATTTT
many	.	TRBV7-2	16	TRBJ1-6	CASSLSLTSYNSPLHF	TGTGCCAGCAGCTTGAGTCTAACGTCCTATAATTCACCCCTCCACTTT
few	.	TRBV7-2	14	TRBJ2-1	CASSSRLVYNEQFF	TGTGCCAGCAGCTCCCGTCTCGTCTACAATGAGCAGTTCTTC
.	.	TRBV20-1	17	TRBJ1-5	CCARPGAGVGGNQPQHF	TGCTGTGCTAGACCAGGGGCCGGAGTCGGGGGCAATCAGCCCCAGCATTTT
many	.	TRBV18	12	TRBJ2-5	CASSPSQETQYF	TGTGCCAGCTCACCATCCCAAGAGACCCAGTACTTC
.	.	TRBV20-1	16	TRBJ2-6	CSARDHNLPGANVLTF	TGCAGTGCTAGAGATCATAACCTCCCTGGGGCCAACGTCCTGACTTTC
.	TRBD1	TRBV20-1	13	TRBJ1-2	CSASGRGNYGYTF	TGCAGTGCTAGCGGCAGGGGGAACTATGGCTACACCTTC
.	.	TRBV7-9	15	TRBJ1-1	CASSFSGARPTEAFF	TGTGCCAGCAGCTTCAGTGGGGCCAGGCCCACTGAAGCTTTCTTT
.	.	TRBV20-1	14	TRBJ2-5	CSARELGLRETQYF	TGCAGTGCTAGAGAGCTGGGTCTGAGAGAGACCCAGTACTTC
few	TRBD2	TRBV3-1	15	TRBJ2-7	CASSQVGGSLYEQYF	TGTGCCAGCAGCCAAGTCGGCGGGAGTCTTTACGAGCAGTACTTC
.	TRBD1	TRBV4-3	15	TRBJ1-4	CASSQMGQGGEKLFF	TGCGCCAGCAGCCAAATGGGACAGGGGGGTGAAAAACTGTTTTTT
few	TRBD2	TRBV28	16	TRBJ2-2	CASSLSGRAVVGELFF	TGTGCCAGCAGTTTATCCGGGAGGGCCGTAGTCGGGGAGCTGTTTTTT
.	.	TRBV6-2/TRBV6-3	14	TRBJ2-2	CASQATSFTGELFF	TGTGCCAGCCAAGCGACCTCATTCACCGGGGAGCTGTTTTTT
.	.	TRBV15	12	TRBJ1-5	CATSAQNQPQHF	TGTGCCACCAGTGCCCAGAATCAGCCCCAGCATTTT
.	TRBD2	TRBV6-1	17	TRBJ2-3	CASRTRTSGSGTDTQYF	TGTGCCAGCAGGACACGGACTAGCGGGAGTGGAACAGATACGCAGTATTTT
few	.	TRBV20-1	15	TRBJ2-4	CSASRATVAKNIQYF	TGCAGTGCTAGTAGGGCAACCGTAGCCAAAAACATTCAGTACTTC